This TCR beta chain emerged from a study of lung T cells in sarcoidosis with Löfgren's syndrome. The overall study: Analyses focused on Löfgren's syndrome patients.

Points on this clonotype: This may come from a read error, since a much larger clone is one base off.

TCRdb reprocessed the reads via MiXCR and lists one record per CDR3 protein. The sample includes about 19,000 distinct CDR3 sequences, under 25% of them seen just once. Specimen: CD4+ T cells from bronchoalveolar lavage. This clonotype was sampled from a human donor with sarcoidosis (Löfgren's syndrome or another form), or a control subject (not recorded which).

The CDR3 here is CACSLGPYNEQFF. The CDR3 DNA sequence: TGTGCCTGCAGCTTGGGACCTTACAATGAGCAGTTCTTC. The chain combines TRBV7-8 with TRBJ2-1; D might be TRBD1 or TRBD2, each matching 5 bases. The CDR3 is 13 residues long. Germline V gene data show CDR1 as SGHVS and CDR2 as FQNEAQ.